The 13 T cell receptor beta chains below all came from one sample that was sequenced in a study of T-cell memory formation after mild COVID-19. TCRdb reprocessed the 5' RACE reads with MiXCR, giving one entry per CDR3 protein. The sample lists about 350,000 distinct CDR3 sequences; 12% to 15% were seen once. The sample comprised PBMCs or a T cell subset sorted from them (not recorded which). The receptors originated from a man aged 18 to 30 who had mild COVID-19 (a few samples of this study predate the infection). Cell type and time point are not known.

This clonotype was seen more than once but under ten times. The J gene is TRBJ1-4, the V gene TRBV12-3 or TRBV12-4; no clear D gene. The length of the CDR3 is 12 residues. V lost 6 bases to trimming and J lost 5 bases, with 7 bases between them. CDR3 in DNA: TGTGCCAGCAGAGACCGAAATGAAAAACTGTTTTTT. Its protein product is CASRDRNEKLFF.

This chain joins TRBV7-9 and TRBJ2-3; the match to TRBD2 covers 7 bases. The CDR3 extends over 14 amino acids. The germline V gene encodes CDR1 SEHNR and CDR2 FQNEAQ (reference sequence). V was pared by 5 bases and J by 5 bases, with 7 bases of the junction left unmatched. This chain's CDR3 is CASSPRGEGDTQYF. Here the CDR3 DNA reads TGTGCCAGCAGCCCCCGAGGGGAGGGAGATACGCAGTATTTT.

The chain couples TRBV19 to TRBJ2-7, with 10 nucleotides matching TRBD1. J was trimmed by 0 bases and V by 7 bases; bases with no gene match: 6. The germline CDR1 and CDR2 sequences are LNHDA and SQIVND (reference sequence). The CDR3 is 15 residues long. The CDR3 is CASIPGTGASYEQYV. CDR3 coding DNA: TGTGCCAGTATCCCCGGGACAGGGGCCTCCTACGAGCAGTACGTC.

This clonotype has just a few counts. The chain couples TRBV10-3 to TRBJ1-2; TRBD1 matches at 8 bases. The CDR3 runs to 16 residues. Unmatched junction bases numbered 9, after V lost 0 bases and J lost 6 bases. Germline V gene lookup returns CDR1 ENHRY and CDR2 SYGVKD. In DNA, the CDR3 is TGTGCCATCAGTGAGTCGAGACAGGGGCGGCAGGATGGCTACACCTTC. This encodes CAISESRQGRQDGYTF.

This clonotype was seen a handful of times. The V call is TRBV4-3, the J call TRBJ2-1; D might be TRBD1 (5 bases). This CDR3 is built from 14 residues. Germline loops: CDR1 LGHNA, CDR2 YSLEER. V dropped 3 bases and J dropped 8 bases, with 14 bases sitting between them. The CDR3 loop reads CASSQSRASDEQFF. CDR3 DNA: TGCGCCAGCAGCCAGTCCAGGGCTTCGGATGAGCAGTTCTTC.

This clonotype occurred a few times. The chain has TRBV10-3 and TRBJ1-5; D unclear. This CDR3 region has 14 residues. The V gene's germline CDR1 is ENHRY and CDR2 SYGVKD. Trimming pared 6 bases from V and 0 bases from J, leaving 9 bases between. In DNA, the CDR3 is TGTGCCATCAGGACGCCTTATAGCAATCAGCCCCAGCATTTT. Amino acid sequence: CAIRTPYSNQPQHF.

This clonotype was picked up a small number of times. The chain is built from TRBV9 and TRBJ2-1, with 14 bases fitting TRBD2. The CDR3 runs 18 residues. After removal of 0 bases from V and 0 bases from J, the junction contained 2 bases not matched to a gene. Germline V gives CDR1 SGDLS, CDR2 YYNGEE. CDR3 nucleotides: TGTGCCAGCAGCGTAGGGACTAGCGGGGGGAGCTCCTACAATGAGCAGTTCTTC. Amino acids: CASSVGTSGGSSYNEQFF.

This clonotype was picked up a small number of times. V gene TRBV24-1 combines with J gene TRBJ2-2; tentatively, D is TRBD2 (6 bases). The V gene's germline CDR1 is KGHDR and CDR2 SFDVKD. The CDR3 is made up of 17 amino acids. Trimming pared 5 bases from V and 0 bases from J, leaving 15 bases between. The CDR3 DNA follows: TGTGCCACCAGTGCGCCTCGGGCGGGAACGAACACCGGGGAGCTGTTTTTT. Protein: CATSAPRAGTNTGELFF.

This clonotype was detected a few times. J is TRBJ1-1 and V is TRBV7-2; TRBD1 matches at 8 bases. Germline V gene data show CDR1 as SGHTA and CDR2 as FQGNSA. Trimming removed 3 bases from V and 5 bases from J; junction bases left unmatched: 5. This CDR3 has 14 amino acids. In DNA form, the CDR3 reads TGTGCCAGCAGCTTCAGGGGGCTTCGGACTGAAGCTTTCTTT. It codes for CASSFRGLRTEAFF.

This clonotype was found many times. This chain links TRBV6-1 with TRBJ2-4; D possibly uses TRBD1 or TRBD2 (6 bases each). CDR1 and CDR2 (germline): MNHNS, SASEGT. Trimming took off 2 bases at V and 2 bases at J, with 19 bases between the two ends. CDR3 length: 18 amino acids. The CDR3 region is CASSEKKGGGLTKNIQYF. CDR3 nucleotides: TGTGCCAGCAGTGAAAAGAAGGGGGGAGGATTGACCAAAAACATTCAGTACTTC.

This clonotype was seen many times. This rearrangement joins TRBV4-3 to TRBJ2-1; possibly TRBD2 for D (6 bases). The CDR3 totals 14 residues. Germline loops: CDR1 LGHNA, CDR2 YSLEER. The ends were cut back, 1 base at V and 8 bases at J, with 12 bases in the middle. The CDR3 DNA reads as TGCGCCAGCAGCCAAGGACTAGTAGTACATGAGCAGTTCTTC. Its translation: CASSQGLVVHEQFF.

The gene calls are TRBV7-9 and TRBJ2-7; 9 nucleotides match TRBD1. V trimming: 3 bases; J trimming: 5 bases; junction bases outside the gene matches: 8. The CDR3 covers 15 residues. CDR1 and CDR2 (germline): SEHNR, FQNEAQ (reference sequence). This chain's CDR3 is CASSFVGTGPHEQYF. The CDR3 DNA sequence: TGTGCCAGCAGCTTTGTCGGGACAGGGCCCCACGAGCAGTACTTC.

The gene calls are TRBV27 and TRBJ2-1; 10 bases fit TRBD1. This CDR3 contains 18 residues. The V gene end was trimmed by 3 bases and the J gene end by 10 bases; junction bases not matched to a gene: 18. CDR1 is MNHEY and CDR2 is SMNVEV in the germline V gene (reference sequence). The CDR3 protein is CASSFASYRDRGFYEQFF. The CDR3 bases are TGTGCCAGCAGTTTCGCCTCCTACCGGGACAGGGGATTTTACGAGCAGTTCTTC.